A selection of T cell receptor beta chains follows, all from one sample in a study of PD-L1 blockade in urothelial cancer. Measured with immunoSEQ multiplex PCR; TCRdb has only the in-frame clones, and not every one. The sample lists tens of thousands of clones, around 82% occurring once. Sequencing used PBMCs, obtained around atezolizumab (anti-PD-L1) treatment. These receptors came from a man in his 70s with urothelial cancer. The CDR3 runs from the conserved cysteine through the conserved F or W. The D gene is left open where the match is weak. Rows may omit the clone size; those that give it use once, few, many or a size class.

>TRBD1|NA|TRBV25-1|TRBJ2-7
TGTGCCAGCAGTTCGGACAGGGGGGACTCCTACGAGCAGTACTTC
CASSSDRGDSYEQYF
>TRBD2|NA|TRBV27|TRBJ2-5
TGTGCCAGCAGTCCCACCGGGACTAGCGGGAGAAGGGAGACCCAGTACTTC
CASSPTGTSGRRETQYF
>TRBD1|NA|TRBV7-2|TRBJ2-5
TGTGCCAGCACCCGACAGGGATTTTACGAGACCCAGTACTTC
CASTRQGFYETQYF
>TRBD1|NA|TRBV2|TRBJ2-7
TGTGCCGGCACGTCGACAGGGTCCCACGAGCAGTACTTC
CAGTSTGSHEQYF
>NA|NA|TRBV7-9|TRBJ1-5
TGTGCCAGCAGCGGGGAGGGGGGACTGCATCAGCCCCAGCATTTT
CASSGEGGLHQPQHF
>NA|NA|TRBV30|TRBJ2-7
TGTGCCTGGAGTGTGGGGAGCTACGAGCAGTACTTC
CAWSVGSYEQYF
>NA|NA|TRBV28|TRBJ1-2
TGTGCCAGCTGGCCCGGGCGGAGGGGTGGCTACACCTTC
CASWPGRRGGYTF
>NA|NA|TRBV4-2|TRBJ1-2
TGTGCCAGCAGCCAAGGGACAGAGGCCGCCTTCTATGGCTACACCTTC
CASSQGTEAAFYGYTF
>NA|NA|TRBV10-1|TRBJ1-1
TGCGCCAGCAGTGACTTTAATCCAGGGTTGAGGTGGAGCCCTGAAGCTTTCTTT
CASSDFNPGLRWSPEAFF
>TRBD1|NA|TRBV11-3|TRBJ2-1
TGTGCCAGCAGCCTGCGACAGGGGACCGGGAGTGAGCAGTTCTTC
CASSLRQGTGSEQFF
>TRBD2|NA|TRBV2|TRBJ2-7
TGTGCCAGCAGGGGAACCGGGACTAGCGGGGGACACATGAGCTCCTACGAGCAGTACTTC
CASRGTGTSGGHMSSYEQYF
>NA|NA|TRBV5-4|TRBJ1-2
TGTGCCAGCAGCTTGGCCTCAGGGTACGACTATGGCTACACCTTC
CASSLASGYDYGYTF
>NA|NA|TRBV28|TRBJ1-5
TGTGCCAGCGCTGAAAGCGGTAATCAGCCCCAGCATTTT
CASAESGNQPQHF
>NA|few|TRBV15|TRBJ2-7
TGTGCCACCAGCACAGGGTCCTACGAGCAGTACTTC
CATSTGSYEQYF
>TRBD1|NA|TRBV28|TRBJ1-4
TGTGCCAGCACCAGGGGGGTCGGCAAAGGGGAAAAACTGTTTTTT
CASTRGVGKGEKLFF
>NA|NA|TRBV27|TRBJ1-1
TGTGCCAGCAGTTTGGGGGGTGAAGCTTTCTTT
CASSLGGEAFF
>NA|once|TRBV2|TRBJ1-1
TGTGCCAGCAGGAACCGGGACAAGAACACTGAAGCTTTCTTT
CASRNRDKNTEAFF
>NA|NA|TRBV5-4|TRBJ2-2
TGTGCCAGCAGCTTGGTACGCCAGGGTAATCGGAACACCGGGGAGCTGTTTTTT
CASSLVRQGNRNTGELFF
>NA|NA|TRBV4-1|TRBJ2-5
TGCGCCAGCAGCCAGGCGGAAGAAGAGACCCAGTACTTC
CASSQAEEETQYF
>NA|once|TRBV5-6|TRBJ1-2
TGTGCCAGCAGCTTGGCCGGAGGAAACTATGGCTACACCTTC
CASSLAGGNYGYTF
>NA|NA|TRBV6-6|TRBJ2-7
TGTGCCAGCAGTCTTGGGCTCCGCTACGAGCAGTACTTC
CASSLGLRYEQYF
>TRBD2|few|TRBV4-1|TRBJ2-3
TGCGCCAGCAGCCAAGCGGGCGGGGGGGCCGGGGATACGCAGTATTTT
CASSQAGGGAGDTQYF
>TRBD1|NA|TRBV7-9|TRBJ1-4
TGTGCCAGCAGCTCCTCCGGACAGGGCTCTAATGAAAAACTGTTTTTT
CASSSSGQGSNEKLFF
>NA|NA|TRBV11-1|TRBJ1-2
TGTGCCAGCAGCTTAGCACAGGGAGATGGCTACACCTTC
CASSLAQGDGYTF
>TRBD1|NA|TRBV5-1|TRBJ2-7
TGCGCCAGCAGCTTGGACAGGGGTGCTGGCGAGCAGTACTTC
CASSLDRGAGEQYF
>NA|once|TRBV4-2|TRBJ1-3
TGTGCCAGCAGCCAAGATAGAGGGGGAACCGGAAACACCATATATTTT
CASSQDRGGTGNTIYF
>NA|NA|TRBV30|TRBJ1-5
TGTGCCTGGTCGGACAGTATCAATCAGCCCCAGCATTTT
CAWSDSINQPQHF
>TRBD1|NA|TRBV30|TRBJ2-1
TGTGCCTGGAGTGGCCCTTGGGACAGGGGGTACAATGAGCAGTTCTTC
CAWSGPWDRGYNEQFF
>NA|once|TRBV9|TRBJ2-1
TGTGCCAGCAGCGTCCCTCTCCTAGGCGATGAGCAGTTCTTC
CASSVPLLGDEQFF
>TRBD1|NA|TRBV5-1|TRBJ1-1
TGCGCCAGCAGCTTGACAGGGGGCGCGACTGAAGCTTTCTTT
CASSLTGGATEAFF
>NA|once|TRBV6-5|TRBJ1-5
TGTGCCAGCAGTGTCGGGACATCGGATCAGCCCCAGCATTTT
CASSVGTSDQPQHF
>TRBD1|NA|TRBV5-1|TRBJ2-2
TGCGCCAGCAGCTTACTTCCGGGACAGGGGGGCACCGGGGAGCTGTTTTTT
CASSLLPGQGGTGELFF
>NA|NA|TRBV15|TRBJ1-1
TGTGCCACCAGCAGAGAACCCGAGACAGTGGCGAACACTGAAGCTTTCTTT
CATSREPETVANTEAFF
>NA|NA|TRBV6-1|TRBJ1-4
TGTGCCAGCAGCCCCACGGGACACCCCGGGGAAAAACTGTTTTTT
CASSPTGHPGEKLFF
>TRBD1|few|TRBV10-3|TRBJ1-2
TGTGCCATCAGCCTACAACCGACAGGGGGCGGCGGCGGCTACACCTTC
CAISLQPTGGGGGYTF
>TRBD2|NA|TRBV19|TRBJ2-1
TGTGCCAGTAGTATAGGTAGCGGGGGGCTCGCATACAATGAGCAGTTCTTC
CASSIGSGGLAYNEQFF
>NA|once|TRBV30|TRBJ1-1
TGTGCCTGGAGTGTACGAACTACCTCGAGCACTGAAGCTTTCTTT
CAWSVRTTSSTEAFF
>NA|NA|TRBV19|TRBJ1-5
TGTGCCAGTAGTAATCAGGGCAATCAGCCCCAGCATTTT
CASSNQGNQPQHF
>NA|NA|TRBV2|TRBJ1-5
TGTGCCAGCAACCAGGGGTTGGGCAATCAGCCCCAGCATTTT
CASNQGLGNQPQHF
>NA|NA|TRBV2|TRBJ2-2
TGTGCCAGCAGTTTTGGACTCGGCAGGCACACCGGGGAGCTGTTTTTT
CASSFGLGRHTGELFF
>TRBD2|NA|TRBV13|TRBJ2-7
TGTGCCAGCAGCTTAGGGACTAGCGGGGGCCCGAGCTCGGGGAACGAGCAGTACTTC
CASSLGTSGGPSSGNEQYF
>NA|NA|TRBV7-9|TRBJ2-7
TGTGCCAGCAGCCAAGACCAGACGGGCGAGCAGTACTTC
CASSQDQTGEQYF
>NA|medium-sized|TRBV6-5|TRBJ1-2
TGTGCCAGCAATAAGGGCAGGGGAAACTATGGCTACACCTTC
CASNKGRGNYGYTF
>NA|few|TRBV7-6|TRBJ1-1
TGTGCCAGCAGCTTAACAGAGAACACTGAAGCTTTCTTT
CASSLTENTEAFF